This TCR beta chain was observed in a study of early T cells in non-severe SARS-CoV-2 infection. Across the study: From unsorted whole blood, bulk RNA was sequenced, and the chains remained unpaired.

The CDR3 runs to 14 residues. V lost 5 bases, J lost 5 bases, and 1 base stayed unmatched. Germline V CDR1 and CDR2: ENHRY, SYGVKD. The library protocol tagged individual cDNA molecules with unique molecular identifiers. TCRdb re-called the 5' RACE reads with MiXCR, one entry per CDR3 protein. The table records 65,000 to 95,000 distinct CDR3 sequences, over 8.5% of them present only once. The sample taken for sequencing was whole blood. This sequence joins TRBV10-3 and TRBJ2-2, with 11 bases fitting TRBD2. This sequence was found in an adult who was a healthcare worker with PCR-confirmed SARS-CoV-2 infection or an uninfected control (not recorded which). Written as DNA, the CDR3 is TGTGCCATCAGTCGACTAGCGGGAACCGGGGAGCTGTTTTTT. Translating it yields CAISRLAGTGELFF.